Each of the 24 T cell receptor beta chains below was sequenced from the same sample in a study of blood T cell repertoires in COVID-19 (TCRdb year 2020). Receptor amplification or capture employed the immunoSEQ multiplex PCR assay. Here the immuneACCESS table is served through TCRdb, limited to in-frame sequences with V and J called. Missing clones are a known gap in these copies; in checked studies unresolved V genes cover under half, and the rest lacks a known reason. This sample lists over 400,000 clones; approximately 85% were detected once. Clones ranked in the top ten supply approximately 3% of the sample. The sample taken for sequencing was peripheral blood. All receptors derive from a human donor in a cohort sampled during active COVID-19.

The rearrangement links TRBV10-3 to TRBJ2-3; TRBD2 matches at 8 bases. The CDR3 sequence is 15 residues long. Germline V lookup: CDR1 ENHRY, CDR2 SYGVKD. Trimming cost V 2 bases and J 3 bases; bases outside gene matches: 4. CDR3 DNA: TGTGCCATCAGTGAGGGAGCGGGAGCAACAGATACGCAGTATTTT. Residues: CAISEGAGATDTQYF.

This clone was found once. The chain is built from TRBV19 and TRBJ2-1, with 13 positions matching TRBD2. The CDR3 is 15 amino acids. Germline CDR1 reads LNHDA; CDR2 reads SQIVND (reference sequence). Germline trimming cut 4 bases from V and 9 bases from J; bases unmatched to any gene: 6. This CDR3 is CASSTRTSGRSEQFF. Here the CDR3 DNA reads TGTGCCAGTAGTACCCGGACTAGCGGGAGATCTGAGCAGTTCTTC.

This chain links TRBV2 with TRBJ1-5; D is ambiguous. Looked up from germline, CDR1 is SNHLY and CDR2 is FYNNEI. This CDR3 has 14 residues. V lost 4 bases and J lost 5, with 12 bases in between. The DNA for the CDR3 is TGTGCCAGCAGTGTGTCCAGGAGGGATCAGCCCCAGCATTTT. This sequence encodes CASSVSRRDQPQHF.

This clone has only a few counts. The chain carries TRBV5-1 and TRBJ1-5; no clear D. The V gene's germline CDR1 is SGHRS and CDR2 YFSETQ. Trimming removed 5 bases at V and 3 bases at J, with 15 bases between. The CDR3 runs 15 residues. The CDR3 bases are TGCGCCAGCAGTCTCTTTGGGGAGCCCAATCAGCCCCAGCATTTT. As protein: CASSLFGEPNQPQHF.

This chain joins TRBV12-5 and TRBJ1-4; 7 nucleotides agree with TRBD1. The ends lost 6 bases at V and 7 bases at J; junction bases unmatched: 2. Germline-derived CDR1 and CDR2 are LGHNT and FRNRAP. This CDR3 region has 12 residues. This chain's CDR3 is CASGRGSEKLFF. CDR3 DNA sequence: TGTGCTAGTGGCAGGGGGAGTGAAAAACTGTTTTTT.

The V call is TRBV5-1, the J call TRBJ1-1, with TRBD1 matching over 11 bases. The CDR3 extends over 14 amino acids. Germline loops: CDR1 SGHRS, CDR2 YFSETQ. J was trimmed by 5 bases and V by 3 bases; bases with no gene match: 3. The CDR3 DNA reads TGCGCCAGCAGCTCAGGGACAGGGGGAACTGAAGCTTTCTTT. Encoded protein: CASSSGTGGTEAFF.

This chain connects TRBV30 to TRBJ2-3; the D gene is possibly TRBD1 (6 bases). The CDR3 has 16 amino acids. Germline CDR1 and CDR2: GTSNPN and SVGIG (reference sequence). Trimming stripped 1 base from V and 3 bases from J, with 17 bases between. DNA for the CDR3: TGTGCCTGGAGTGGCGTTCCAGGGGAAATAACAGATACGCAGTATTTT. Amino acids: CAWSGVPGEITDTQYF. Full variable domain (outside the CDR3, taken from reference TRBV30 and TRBJ2-3): SQTIHQWPATLVQPVGSPLSLECTVEGTSNPNLYWYRQAAGRGLQLLFYSVGIGQISSEVPQNLSASRPQDRQFILSSKKLLLSDSGFYLCAWSGVPGEITDTQYFGPGTRLTVL.

The gene calls are TRBV19 and TRBJ2-7; 14 bases agree with TRBD2. The V and J ends lost 2 bases and 4 bases, in that order; junction bases with no gene match: 16. The CDR3 runs to 20 residues. The V gene's germline CDR1 is LNHDA and CDR2 SQIVND (reference sequence). The CDR3 is CASSIKRVGLAGEEPYEQYF. The CDR3 DNA reads as TGTGCCAGTAGTATAAAGAGGGTGGGACTAGCGGGAGAAGAGCCTTACGAGCAGTACTTC.

The chain joins TRBV19 to TRBJ2-1; 8 bases align to TRBD1. The germline V gene has CDR1 LNHDA and CDR2 SQIVND (reference sequence). Trimming cost V 10 bases and J 14 bases; bases outside gene matches: 10. There are 11 residues in the CDR3. CDR3 region: CATFIMGQEFF. In DNA, the CDR3 is TGTGCCACCTTTATAATGGGACAGGAGTTCTTC.

The chain joins TRBV19 to TRBJ2-7, with 7 bases that match TRBD1. The length of the CDR3 is 15 residues. Germline CDR1 reads LNHDA; CDR2 reads SQIVND (reference sequence). V gave up 5 bases and J gave up 2 bases; unmatched junction bases: 9. Here the CDR3 DNA reads TGTGCCAGTAGTGGACGACAGGGTCCGGCCTACGAGCAGTACTTC. Translating it yields CASSGRQGPAYEQYF.

The chain recombines TRBV18 with TRBJ2-2; 7 bases agree with TRBD2. The CDR3 is made up of 16 amino acids. Losses at the gene ends were 5 bases for V and 2 bases for J; bases not matched to a gene: 8. CDR1 and CDR2 from the germline V gene are KGHSH and LQKENI. The CDR3 region is CASSARLADNTGELFF. The CDR3 DNA reads TGTGCCAGCTCAGCCAGACTAGCTGACAACACCGGGGAGCTGTTTTTT.

The chain recombines TRBV9 with TRBJ1-1; possibly TRBD1 for D (6 bases). CDR1 is SGDLS, CDR2 YYNGEE, per germline. CDR3 size: 15 residues. Trimming pared 0 bases from V and 5 bases from J, leaving 14 bases between. The CDR3: CASSVEGGGRTEAFF. As DNA, the CDR3 is TGTGCCAGCAGCGTAGAGGGGGGAGGGAGGACTGAAGCTTTCTTT.

A few counts support this clone. The gene calls are TRBV7-2 and TRBJ2-7; TRBD2 aligns across 8 bases. This CDR3 is built from 14 residues. Germline V gene lookup returns CDR1 SGHTA and CDR2 FQGNSA. V gave up 1 base and J gave up 5 bases; unmatched junction bases: 4. In DNA, the CDR3 is TGTGCCAGCAGCTTAGTCCTAGCGGGTGACGAGCAGTACTTC. Protein sequence: CASSLVLAGDEQYF.

V and J are TRBV24-1 and TRBJ2-5; 8 nucleotides match TRBD1. Trimming took 5 bases from V and 2 from J; bases not matched to a gene: 6. The CDR3 contains 15 residues. The V gene's germline CDR1 is KGHDR and CDR2 SFDVKD. CDR3 bases: TGTGCCACCAGTGCCTTGGACAGGGCTCAAGAGACCCAGTACTTC. Protein: CATSALDRAQETQYF.

This clone was counted once. The CDR3: CATSDWQGTDTQYF. CDR3 DNA: TGTGCCACCAGTGATTGGCAGGGCACAGATACGCAGTATTTT. The chain couples TRBV24-1 to TRBJ2-3; D gene ambiguous. The V end was cut by 2 bases, the J end by 1 base, with 6 bases between. Germline loops: CDR1 KGHDR, CDR2 SFDVKD. The CDR3 has 14 amino acids.

The chain employs TRBV7-9 and TRBJ2-1; D not resolved. Germline lookup yields CDR1 SEHNR and CDR2 FQNEAQ (reference sequence). The CDR3 consists of 12 residues. V was shortened by 4 bases and J by 2 bases, with 3 bases between the two germline ends. The CDR3 DNA sequence: TGTGCCAGCAGCTCCGCCTACAATGAGCAGTTCTTC. It yields the protein CASSSAYNEQFF.

This clone came up a few times. The CDR3 sequence: CASSDVGDYYNEQFF. The DNA of the CDR3 is TGTGCCAGCAGTGACGTGGGGGACTACTACAATGAGCAGTTCTTC. The rearrangement joins TRBV2 to TRBJ2-1; 7 positions agree with TRBD2. The CDR3 runs 15 residues. The V gene's germline CDR1 is SNHLY and CDR2 FYNNEI. The trim removed 3 bases at V and 3 bases at J, leaving 5 bases unmatched.

This chain joins TRBV11-2 and TRBJ1-1; 8 positions match TRBD1. The CDR3 has 15 amino acids. V shed 5 bases and J 4 bases; nucleotides not matched to a gene: 9. Germline V CDR1 and CDR2: SGHAT, FQNNGV. The CDR3 DNA reads TGTGCCAGCAGCGCCGGACAGGGCATCCGCACTGAAGCTTTCTTT. Encoded protein: CASSAGQGIRTEAFF.

The rearrangement uses TRBV7-2 and TRBJ2-5; D is possibly TRBD2 (6 bases). Germline loops: CDR1 SGHTA, CDR2 FQGNSA. V was clipped by 0 bases and J by 9 bases, with 14 bases between them. The CDR3 is 14 residues long. CDR3 amino acids: CASSLAGTTGAQYF. CDR3 nucleotide sequence: TGTGCCAGCAGCTTAGCAGGGACCACGGGGGCCCAGTACTTC.

The V gene is TRBV7-3, the J gene TRBJ2-1; TRBD2 agrees at 10 bases. CDR3 length: 16 amino acids. Germline CDR1 and CDR2: SGHTA and FQGTGA. With V trimmed by 2 bases and J by 6 bases, 7 bases remained unmatched. The CDR3 DNA reads as TGTGCCAGCAGCTTAGGTGTACTAGCGGGAATCAATGAGCAGTTCTTC. Protein sequence: CASSLGVLAGINEQFF.

This chain's CDR3 is CASSLELAGSYEQYF. The CDR3 nucleotides read TGTGCCAGCAGCTTGGAACTAGCGGGATCCTACGAGCAGTACTTC. The V and J genes are TRBV5-4 and TRBJ2-7; TRBD2 matches at 10 bases. This CDR3 contains 15 residues. Germline V gives CDR1 SGHNT, CDR2 YYREEE (reference sequence). J gave up 1 base and V 0 bases, and 1 base lay outside the gene matches.

This clone appeared a single time. J is TRBJ2-2 and V is TRBV5-1, with 9 bases fitting TRBD1. V lost 7 bases and J lost 3; bases outside the gene matches: 4. Looked up from germline, CDR1 is SGHRS and CDR2 is YFSETQ. This CDR3 is 14 amino acids long. CDR3 protein: CASSGQGDTGELFF. CDR3 DNA sequence: TGCGCCAGCTCGGGACAGGGCGACACCGGGGAGCTGTTTTTT.

This clone came up once. This chain links TRBV2 with TRBJ2-7, with 9 bases that match TRBD1. Germline V gives CDR1 SNHLY, CDR2 FYNNEI. Trimming at V came to 8 bases and at J to 7 bases, leaving 12 bases not matched to a gene. This CDR3 has 14 residues. DNA of the CDR3: TGTGCCAGCTTATCGGGACAGGGAGCGCGAGAGCAGTACTTC. Amino acid sequence: CASLSGQGAREQYF.

This chain links TRBV24-1 with TRBJ2-7; no firm D call. This CDR3 is built from 14 residues. Trimming shortened V by 9 bases and J by 2 bases, and 16 bases separated the two germline ends. Germline assignment: CDR1 KGHDR and CDR2 SFDVKD. CDR3 coding DNA: TGTGCCACCGCCTCAAGTGTGGGCCCCTACGAGCAGTACTTC. Its protein is CATASSVGPYEQYF.